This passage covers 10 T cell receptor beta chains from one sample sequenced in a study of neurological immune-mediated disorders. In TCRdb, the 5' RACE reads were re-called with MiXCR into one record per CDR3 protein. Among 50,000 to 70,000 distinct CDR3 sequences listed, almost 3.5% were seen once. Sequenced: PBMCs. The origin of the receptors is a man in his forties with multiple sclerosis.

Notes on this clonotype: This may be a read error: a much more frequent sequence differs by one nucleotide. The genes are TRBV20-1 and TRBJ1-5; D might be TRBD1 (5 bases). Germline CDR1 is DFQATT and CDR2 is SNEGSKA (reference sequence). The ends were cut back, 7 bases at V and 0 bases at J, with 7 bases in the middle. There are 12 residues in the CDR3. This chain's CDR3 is CSDQGSNQPQHF. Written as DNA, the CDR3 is TGCAGTGACCAGGGTAGCAATCAGCCCCAGCATTTT.

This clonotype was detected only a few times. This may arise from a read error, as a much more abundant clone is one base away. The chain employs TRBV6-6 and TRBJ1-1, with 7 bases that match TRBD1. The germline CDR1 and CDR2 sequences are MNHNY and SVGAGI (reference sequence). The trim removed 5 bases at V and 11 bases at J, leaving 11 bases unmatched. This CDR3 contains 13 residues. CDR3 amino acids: CASSTYRGDFAFF. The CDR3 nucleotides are TGTGCCAGCAGTACTTACAGGGGCGACTTTGCTTTCTTT.

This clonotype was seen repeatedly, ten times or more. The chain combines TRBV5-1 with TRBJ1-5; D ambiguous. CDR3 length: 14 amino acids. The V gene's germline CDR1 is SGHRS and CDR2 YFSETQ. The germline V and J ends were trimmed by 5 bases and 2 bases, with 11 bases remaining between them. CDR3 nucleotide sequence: TGCGCCAGCAGAACGGACGTCGGCAATCAGCCCCAGCATTTT. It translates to CASRTDVGNQPQHF.

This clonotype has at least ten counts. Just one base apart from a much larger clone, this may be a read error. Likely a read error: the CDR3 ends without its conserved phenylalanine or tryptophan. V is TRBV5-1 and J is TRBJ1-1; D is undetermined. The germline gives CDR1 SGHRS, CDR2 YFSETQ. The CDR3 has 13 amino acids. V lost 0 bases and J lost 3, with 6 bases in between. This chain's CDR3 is CASSLGVHTEAFS. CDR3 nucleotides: TGCGCCAGCAGCTTGGGAGTCCACACTGAAGCTTTCTCT.

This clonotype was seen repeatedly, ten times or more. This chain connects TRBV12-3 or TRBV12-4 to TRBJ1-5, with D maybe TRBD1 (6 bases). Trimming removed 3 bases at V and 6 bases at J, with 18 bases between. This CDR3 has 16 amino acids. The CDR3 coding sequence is TGTGCCAGCAGTTTTGGCGATTTGGTAGGGGGTCAGCCCCAGCATTTT. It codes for CASSFGDLVGGQPQHF.

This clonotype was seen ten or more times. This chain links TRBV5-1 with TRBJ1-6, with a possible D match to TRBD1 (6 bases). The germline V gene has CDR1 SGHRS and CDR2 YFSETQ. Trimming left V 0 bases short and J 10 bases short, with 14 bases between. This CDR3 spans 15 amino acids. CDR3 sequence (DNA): TGCGCCAGCAGCTTGGGAGCGGGGGGCAGATCACCCCTCCACTTT. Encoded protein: CASSLGAGGRSPLHF. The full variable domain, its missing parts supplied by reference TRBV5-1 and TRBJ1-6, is KAGVTQTPRYLIKTRGQQVTLSCSPISGHRSVSWYQQTPGQGLQFLFEYFSETQRNKGNFPGRFSGRQFSNSRSEMNVSTLELGDSALYLCASSLGAGGRSPLHFGNGTRLTVT.

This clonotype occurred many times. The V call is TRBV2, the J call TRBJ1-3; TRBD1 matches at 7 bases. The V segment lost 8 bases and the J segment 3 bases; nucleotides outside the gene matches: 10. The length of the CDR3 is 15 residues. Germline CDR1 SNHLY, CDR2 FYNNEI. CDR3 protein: CASRYITGVGNTIYF. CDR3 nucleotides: TGTGCCAGCCGGTACATTACAGGGGTTGGAAACACCATATATTTT.

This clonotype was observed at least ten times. CDR3 nucleotide sequence: TGTGCCAGCAGTTTAACTAGCGGGAGTAAGTGGGGCAGCTCCTACAATGAGCAGTTCTTC. This translates into CASSLTSGSKWGSSYNEQFF. The gene calls are TRBV12-3 or TRBV12-4 and TRBJ2-1; 11 nucleotides match TRBD2. With V trimmed by 2 bases and J by 0 bases, 12 bases remained unmatched. This CDR3 contains 20 residues.

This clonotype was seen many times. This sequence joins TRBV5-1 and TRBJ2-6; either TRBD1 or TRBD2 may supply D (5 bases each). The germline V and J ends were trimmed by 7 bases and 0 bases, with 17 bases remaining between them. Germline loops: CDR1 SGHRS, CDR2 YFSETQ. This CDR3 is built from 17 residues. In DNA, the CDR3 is TGCGCCAGCGCCAAAGGGCAGGGAGACTCTGGGGCCAACGTCCTGACTTTC. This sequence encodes CASAKGQGDSGANVLTF.

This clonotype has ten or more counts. CDR3 DNA: TGCAGCGTTAAGCGGGGGGTCCACAATGAGCAGTTCTTC. Its translation is CSVKRGVHNEQFF. The J gene is TRBJ2-1, the V gene TRBV29-1; TRBD2 matches at 9 bases. J was trimmed by 5 bases and V by 5 bases; bases with no gene match: 4. This CDR3 comprises 13 residues. CDR1 and CDR2 from the germline V gene are SQVTM and ANQGSEA.